These 25 T cell receptor beta chains share one sample of origin, sequenced in a study of T cells in Graves' hyperthyroidism and ophthalmopathy. There were TCR beta CDR3 regions amplified from RNA transcripts. Primed by the HTBI set, a first-round RT-PCR was run on the TCR CDR3. TCRdb ran MiXCR on the multiplex PCR reads and lists one entry per CDR3 protein. The top ten hold around 12% of the sample, which has hundreds of thousands of distinct CDR3 sequences, more than 14% seen once. Sequencing was carried out using blood. The receptor set was obtained from a woman in her 50s with Graves' ophthalmopathy.

There are many counts of this clonotype. The chain joins TRBV9 to TRBJ2-7; D is ambiguous. The V and J ends lost 0 bases and 0 bases respectively, with 7 bases between them. There are 14 residues in the CDR3. In germline, CDR1 is SGDLS, CDR2 YYNGEE. The CDR3 DNA reads TGTGCCAGCAGCGTAGACAAGGACTCCTACGAGCAGTACTTC. This gives the protein CASSVDKDSYEQYF.

This clonotype was counted ten times or more. The V gene is TRBV24-1, the J gene TRBJ1-2; D is undetermined. This CDR3 comprises 12 residues. Germline CDR1 reads KGHDR; CDR2 reads SFDVKD. V lost 4 bases and J lost 4, with 6 bases in between. Here the CDR3 reads CATSEGTYGYTF. The CDR3, as DNA: TGTGCCACCAGTGAAGGAACCTATGGCTACACCTTC.

The rearrangement joins TRBV29-1 to TRBJ2-2; D is perhaps TRBD1 or TRBD2 (5 bases each). CDR3 length: 13 residues. Germline V gene lookup returns CDR1 SQVTM and CDR2 ANQGSEA. V lost 7 bases, J lost 2 bases, and 11 bases lay in between. The DNA of the CDR3 is TGCAGCGGGGGACCGACAAACACCGGGGAGCTGTTTTTT. As protein: CSGGPTNTGELFF.

The chain is built from TRBV6-2 or TRBV6-3 and TRBJ1-2, with no clear D. This CDR3 comprises 14 residues. V was pared by 6 bases and J by 4 bases, with 15 bases between. The germline V gene has CDR1 MNHEY and CDR2 SVGEGT. The CDR3 bases are TGTGCCAGCAGCTCTAATCCAAGGATCTATGGCTACACCTTC. It translates to CASSSNPRIYGYTF.

The chain links TRBV19 to TRBJ2-7; 7 bases agree with TRBD2. Trimming cost V 6 bases and J 2 bases; bases outside gene matches: 10. Germline loops: CDR1 LNHDA, CDR2 SQIVND (reference sequence). This CDR3 has 15 residues. The DNA for the CDR3 is TGTGCCAGTAGCCAGTTAGCGGGTACAACCTACGAGCAGTACTTC. The encoded protein is CASSQLAGTTYEQYF.

This clonotype was counted only a few times. The V call is TRBV7-6, the J call TRBJ1-2; D may be TRBD1 (5 bases). The CDR3 has 13 amino acids. The V end was cut by 5 bases, the J end by 4 bases, with 11 bases between. Germline CDR1 SGHVS, CDR2 FNYEAQ. As DNA, the CDR3 is TGTGCCAGCAGCCCGGACATAAGCTATGGCTACACCTTC. The encoded protein is CASSPDISYGYTF.

This clonotype was recorded at least ten times. The chain has TRBV29-1 and TRBJ2-5; 10 bases map to TRBD1. Germline V gene lookup returns CDR1 SQVTM and CDR2 ANQGSEA. CDR3 size: 15 residues. The ends lost 3 bases at V and 5 bases at J; junction bases unmatched: 9. CDR3 sequence (DNA): TGCAGCGTTGAGGCAGACAGGGGGCGATCGGAGACCCAGTACTTC. This codes for CSVEADRGRSETQYF.

Ten or more counts support this clonotype. The V call is TRBV20-1, the J call TRBJ2-3; D remains unclear. The CDR3 runs to 12 residues. The germline gives CDR1 DFQATT, CDR2 SNEGSKA (reference sequence). The ends were cut back, 4 bases at V and 0 bases at J, with 5 bases in the middle. CDR3 sequence: CSAILSTDTQYF. In nucleotides, the CDR3 is TGCAGTGCTATACTGAGCACAGATACGCAGTATTTT.

This chain joins TRBV19 and TRBJ2-2; possibly TRBD2 for D (5 bases). There are 14 residues in the CDR3. Germline V gene data show CDR1 as LNHDA and CDR2 as SQIVND (reference sequence). With 1 base removed from V and 3 bases from J, the gap between germline ends came to 6 bases. CDR3 DNA sequence: TGTGCCAGTAGTATAGGCGGGTACACCGGGGAGCTGTTTTTT. It yields the protein CASSIGGYTGELFF.

This clonotype has ten or more counts. The chain couples TRBV7-2 to TRBJ2-7, with 7 bases identical to TRBD1. Losses at the gene ends were 3 bases for V and 0 bases for J; bases not matched to a gene: 5. The CDR3 has 15 residues. The germline V gene encodes CDR1 SGHTA and CDR2 FQGNSA. CDR3 bases: TGTGCCAGCAGCTTCCTAGGACAGGACTCCTACGAGCAGTACTTC. Translation: CASSFLGQDSYEQYF.

This clonotype has a count of ten or more. The V and J genes are TRBV20-1 and TRBJ1-1; 7 bases match TRBD1. This CDR3 has 14 amino acids. Losses at the gene ends were 6 bases for V and 1 base for J; bases not matched to a gene: 8. Germline V gives CDR1 DFQATT, CDR2 SNEGSKA (reference sequence). The CDR3 nucleotides read TGCAGTGCGACCAGCCAGGGGGGGAACACTGAAGCTTTCTTT. The encoded protein is CSATSQGGNTEAFF.

This clonotype was detected a few times. The CDR3 loop reads CSAFDRGDYGYTF. The CDR3 DNA reads as TGCAGCGCGTTCGACAGGGGTGACTATGGCTACACCTTC. This chain connects TRBV29-1 to TRBJ1-2; 8 positions match TRBD1. Per the germline V gene, CDR1 is SQVTM and CDR2 is ANQGSEA. The CDR3 is 13 amino acids. J was trimmed by 3 bases and V by 7 bases; bases with no gene match: 7.

This clonotype was recorded at least ten times. The chain employs TRBV6-2 or TRBV6-3 and TRBJ2-1; D not resolved. Between the trimmed V and J ends, which lost 6 bases and 6 bases, there was a span of 6 bases. The CDR3 is made up of 11 amino acids. CDR1 and CDR2 (germline): MNHEY, SVGEGT. CDR3 loop: CASSYGNEQFF. Here the CDR3 DNA reads TGTGCCAGCAGCTACGGCAATGAGCAGTTCTTC.

This clonotype was seen more than once but under ten times. The chain has TRBV10-2 and TRBJ1-1; 10 nucleotides match TRBD1. Germline V lookup: CDR1 WSHSY, CDR2 SAAADI. This CDR3 has 16 residues. V lost 0 bases and J lost 3; bases outside the gene matches: 4. DNA for the CDR3: TGCGCCAGCAGTGAGTCGGGGACAGGGGTTTACACTGAAGCTTTCTTT. This encodes CASSESGTGVYTEAFF.

The chain combines TRBV7-9 with TRBJ2-7, with TRBD2 as a possible D gene (6 bases). Germline CDR1 and CDR2: SEHNR and FQNEAQ (reference sequence). V shed 5 bases and J shed 2 bases, with 22 bases lying between them. This CDR3 has 17 residues. This chain's CDR3 is CASSVISDRDSTYEQYF. Written as DNA, the CDR3 is TGTGCCAGCAGCGTGATTTCAGACCGGGACTCGACCTACGAGCAGTACTTC. Variable domain in full (rest from reference TRBV7-9 and TRBJ2-7): DTGVSQNPRHKITKRGQNVTFRCDPISEHNRLYWYRQTLGQGPEFLTYFQNEAQLEKSRLLSDRFSAERPKGSFSTLEIQRTEQGDSAMYLCASSVISDRDSTYEQYFGPGTRLTVT.

This clonotype was recorded a few times. The V and J genes are TRBV7-6 and TRBJ1-5; D might be TRBD1 (5 bases). The V and J ends lost 1 base and 2 bases respectively, with 15 bases between them. CDR1 SGHVS and CDR2 FNYEAQ come from the germline V gene. This CDR3 spans 17 amino acids. CDR3 protein: CASSLGGGGSGNQPQHF. CDR3 bases: TGTGCCAGCAGCTTAGGGGGTGGGGGAAGTGGCAATCAGCCCCAGCATTTT. The full variable domain, its missing parts supplied by reference TRBV7-6 and TRBJ1-5, is GAGVSQSPRYKVTKRGQDVALRCDPISGHVSLYWYRQALGQGPEFLTYFNYEAQQDKSGLPNDRFSAERPEGSISTLTIQRTEQRDSAMYRCASSLGGGGSGNQPQHFGDGTRLSIL.

This clonotype was observed at least ten times. The chain employs TRBV4-3 and TRBJ2-1; TRBD2 matches 13 bases. CDR1 and CDR2 (germline): LGHNA, YSLEER. With V trimmed by 6 bases and J by 9 bases, 5 bases remained unmatched. This CDR3 comprises 14 residues. The CDR3 DNA follows: TGCGCCAGCAGTGGACTAGCGGGAGTTAGTGAGCAGTTCTTC. Translation gives CASSGLAGVSEQFF.

This clonotype was seen ten or more times. The V call is TRBV20-1, the J call TRBJ2-7; a possible D gene is TRBD1 (5 bases). Germline values: CDR1 DFQATT, CDR2 SNEGSKA (reference sequence). The CDR3 length is 14 residues. The V end lost 1 base, the J end lost 4 bases, and 14 bases lay between the germline ends. The CDR3 nucleotides read TGCAGTGCTAGAGCCCATCAGCAGGGTTACGAGCAGTACTTC. The encoded protein is CSARAHQQGYEQYF.

This clonotype was recorded many times. The chain links TRBV18 to TRBJ2-7; the match to TRBD2 covers 7 bases. CDR1 is KGHSH, CDR2 LQKENI, per germline. With V trimmed by 3 bases and J by 6 bases, 11 bases remained unmatched. CDR3 length equals 15 residues. This CDR3 is CASSPPGRENSEQYF. The CDR3 region has the DNA TGTGCCAGCTCACCCCCTGGGCGGGAGAATAGCGAGCAGTACTTC.

The table lists this clonotype with many counts. The chain couples TRBV18 to TRBJ2-1; D unresolved. This CDR3 spans 13 amino acids. The germline gives CDR1 KGHSH, CDR2 LQKENI. V lost 3 bases and J 4 bases, leaving 7 bases between the germline ends. The CDR3 reads CASSPSEYNEQFF. The CDR3 DNA is TGTGCCAGCTCACCGTCAGAGTACAATGAGCAGTTCTTC.

V gene TRBV18 combines with J gene TRBJ2-1; TRBD1 agrees at 10 bases. CDR1 and CDR2 (germline): KGHSH, LQKENI. This CDR3 is built from 17 residues. Trimming cost V 3 bases and J 0 bases; bases outside gene matches: 5. The CDR3 reads CASSPGDRGTSYNEQFF. The CDR3 nucleotides read TGTGCCAGCTCACCCGGGGACAGGGGCACCTCCTACAATGAGCAGTTCTTC.

This clonotype was recorded at least ten times. This chain links TRBV12-3 or TRBV12-4 with TRBJ2-7; tentative D call: TRBD1 (6 bases). The ends were cut back, 6 bases at V and 0 bases at J, with 12 bases in the middle. The CDR3 is 14 amino acids. CDR3: CASRRQESSYEQYF. The CDR3 region has the DNA TGTGCCAGCAGACGACAGGAGAGCTCCTACGAGCAGTACTTC.

With respect to this clonotype: The junction departs from the called germline gene at one end, perhaps through a read error. The rearrangement links TRBV27 to TRBJ2-5; 13 bases agree with TRBD2. Germline CDR1 MNHEY, CDR2 SMNVEV (reference sequence). The CDR3 length is 14 residues. CDR3 in DNA: TGTGCCAGCAGTTTACTAGGACTAGCGGGAGAGTTGCACTTC. The encoded protein is CASSLLGLAGELHF.

The chain's CDR3 is CASSLGAGVNQNIQYF. The CDR3, as DNA: TGCGCCAGCAGCTTGGGGGCAGGGGTTAACCAAAACATTCAGTACTTC. The chain has TRBV5-1 and TRBJ2-4; possible D gene TRBD1, 6 bases. Trimming cost V 0 bases and J 5 bases, with 15 bases left between them. Germline V gives CDR1 SGHRS, CDR2 YFSETQ. The CDR3 runs to 16 residues.

This chain links TRBV7-8 with TRBJ2-7, with TRBD2 identical over 10 bases. V lost 2 bases, J lost 5 bases, and 6 bases stayed unmatched. CDR1 and CDR2 from the germline V gene are SGHVS and FQNEAQ. The CDR3 is made up of 15 amino acids. This chain's CDR3 is CASSLFTSGTNEQYF. The CDR3 DNA sequence: TGTGCCAGCAGCTTATTTACTAGCGGGACTAACGAGCAGTACTTC.